This T cell receptor beta chain was sequenced in a study of spatial heterogeneity in lung cancer. Time point: sample taken at primary tumor resection. No cells were sorted before sequencing. The whole RNA sequenced was extracted from tumor, nontumor lung or frozen PBMC. The donors comprised 60 to 80 untreated early-stage non-small cell lung cancer patients. TCRdb reprocessed the 5' RACE reads with MiXCR, giving one entry per CDR3 protein. The table records some 64,000 distinct CDR3 sequences, about 8% of them present only once. V lost 1 base to trimming and J lost 0 bases, with 6 bases between them. Germline V CDR1 and CDR2: MDHEN, SYDVKM. This CDR3 spans 14 amino acids. This clonotype occurred a few times.

Sample: PBMCs, taken at surgery. The clonotype originates from a female donor with early-stage non-small cell lung cancer. The gene calls are TRBV28 and TRBJ1-2; no definite D call. The DNA of the CDR3 is TGTGCCAGCAGTTTATCCGGGGCTAACTATGGCTACACCTTC. It codes for CASSLSGANYGYTF.